The sequence of this T cell receptor beta chain was determined in a study of Graves' ophthalmopathy and Graves' hyperthyroidism. The CDR3 spans 14 residues. CDR1 is DFQATT, CDR2 SNEGSKA, per germline (reference sequence). Between the trimmed V and J ends, which lost 4 bases and 1 base, there was a span of 13 bases. Exclusion applied to patients with other autoimmune diseases, uncontrolled infections, pregnancy or lactation. Researchers took RNA transcripts and amplified TCR beta CDR3 regions from them. RT-PCR was first run with HTBI primers, then multiplex PCR in a second round. TCRdb analysed the multiplex PCR reads with MiXCR anew, one entry per CDR3 protein. The table has about 210,000 distinct CDR3 sequences, around 30% seen once. This clonotype was recorded at least ten times.

This TCR was sampled from a man over 45 with Graves' ophthalmopathy. The V call is TRBV20-1, the J call TRBJ2-5; D tentatively reads TRBD1 or TRBD2 (5 bases each). Material: peripheral blood. The CDR3 sequence: CSAMLGTIQETQYF. The CDR3 DNA reads TGCAGTGCTATGTTAGGGACCATCCAAGAGACCCAGTACTTC.